This entry features one T cell receptor beta chain sequence. This record belongs to a study of blood T cells in healthy people across ages. In germline, CDR1 is SEHNR, CDR2 FQNEAQ (reference sequence). Trimming left V 5 bases short and J 4 bases short, with 17 bases between. This CDR3 region has 15 residues. With a J-beta primer mix and a sample-barcoded 5' primer, a second PCR ran about 7 to 11 cycles. Via MiXCR, TCRdb re-called the 5' RACE reads, giving one row per CDR3 protein. This sample carries around 1.5 million distinct CDR3 sequences, about 31% of them seen once, and the ten largest clones take approximately 10%.

The sequence was collected from a woman aged 25 to 39 in good health. The rearrangement joins TRBV7-9 to TRBJ1-1, with no clear D. Input material: blood. CDR3 nucleotides: TGTGCCAGCAGCCTCGGGAGTCAAGGTATCACTGAAGCTTTCTTT. This translates into CASSLGSQGITEAFF.